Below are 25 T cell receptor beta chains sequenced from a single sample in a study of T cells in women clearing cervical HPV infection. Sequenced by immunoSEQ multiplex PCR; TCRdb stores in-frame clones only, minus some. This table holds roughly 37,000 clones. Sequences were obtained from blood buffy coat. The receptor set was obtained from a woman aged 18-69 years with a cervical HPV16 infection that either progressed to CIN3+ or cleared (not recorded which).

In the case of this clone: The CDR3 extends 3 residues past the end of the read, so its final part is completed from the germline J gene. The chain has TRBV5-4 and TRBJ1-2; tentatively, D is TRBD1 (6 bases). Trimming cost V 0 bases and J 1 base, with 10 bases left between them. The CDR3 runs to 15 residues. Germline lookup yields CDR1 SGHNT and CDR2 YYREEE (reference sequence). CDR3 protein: CASSLDKDSNYGYTF. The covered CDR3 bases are TGTGCCAGCAGCTTGGACAAGGACAGTAACTATGGC.

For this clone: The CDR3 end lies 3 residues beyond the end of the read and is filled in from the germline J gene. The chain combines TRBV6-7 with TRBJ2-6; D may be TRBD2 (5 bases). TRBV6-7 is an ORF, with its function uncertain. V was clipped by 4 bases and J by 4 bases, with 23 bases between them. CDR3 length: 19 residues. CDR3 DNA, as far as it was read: TGTGCCAGCAGTTTCCCCCTGGTACGAGGGCCGTCAGGGGCCAACGTC. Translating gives CASSFPLVRGPSGANV. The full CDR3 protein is CASSFPLVRGPSGANVLTF.

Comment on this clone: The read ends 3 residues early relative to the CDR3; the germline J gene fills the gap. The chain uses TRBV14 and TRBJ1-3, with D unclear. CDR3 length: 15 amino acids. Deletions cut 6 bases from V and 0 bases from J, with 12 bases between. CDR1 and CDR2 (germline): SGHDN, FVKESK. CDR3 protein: CASSYLQSSGNTIYF. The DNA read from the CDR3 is TGTGCCAGCAGTTATCTACAGAGCTCTGGAAACACC.

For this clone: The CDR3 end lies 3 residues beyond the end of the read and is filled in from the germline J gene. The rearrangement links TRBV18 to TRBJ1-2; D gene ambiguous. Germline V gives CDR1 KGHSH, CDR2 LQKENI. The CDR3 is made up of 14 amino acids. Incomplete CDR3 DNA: TGTGCCAGCTCACCAGCAGGCTTGCCCTACGAC. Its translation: CASSPAGLPYD. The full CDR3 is CASSPAGLPYDYTF.

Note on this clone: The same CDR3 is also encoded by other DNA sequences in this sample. CDR3 loop: CASSLSGGEGNTIYF. The sequenced CDR3 bases are TGTGCCAGCAGCTTAAGCGGGGGTGAAGGAAACACC. The chain uses TRBV7-6 and TRBJ1-3; possible D gene TRBD1, 5 bases. The CDR3 end falls 3 residues outside the read, so it is completed with the germline J gene. Germline-derived CDR1 and CDR2 are SGHVS and FNYEAQ. Trimming took off 2 bases at V and 4 bases at J, with 12 bases between the two ends. The CDR3 loop spans 15 amino acids.

CDR3 in amino acids: CAYRVLSTDTQYF. CDR3 bases read: TGTGCCTACCGGGTCCTAAGCACAGATACG. The chain recombines TRBV7-9 with TRBJ2-3; D remains ambiguous. The DNA ends 3 residues before the CDR3 does, and the rest of the CDR3 is filled in from the germline J gene. The CDR3 runs to 13 residues. Germline CDR1 is SEHNR and CDR2 is FQNEAQ (reference sequence). V was pared by 11 bases and J by 0 bases, with 12 bases between. Complete variable domain (other parts from reference TRBV7-9 and TRBJ2-3): DTGVSQNPRHKITKRGQNVTFRCDPISEHNRLYWYRQTLGQGPEFLTYFQNEAQLEKSRLLSDRFSAERPKGSFSTLEIQRTEQGDSAMYLCAYRVLSTDTQYFGPGTRLTVL.

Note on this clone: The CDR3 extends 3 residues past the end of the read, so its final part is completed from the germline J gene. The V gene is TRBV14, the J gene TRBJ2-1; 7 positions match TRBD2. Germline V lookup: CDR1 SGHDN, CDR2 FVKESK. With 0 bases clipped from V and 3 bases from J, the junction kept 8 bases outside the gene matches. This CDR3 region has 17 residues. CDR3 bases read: TGTGCCAGCAGCCAAGATAGGTTACTAGCGTACTACAATGAG. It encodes CASSQDRLLAYYNE. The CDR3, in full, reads CASSQDRLLAYYNEQFF.

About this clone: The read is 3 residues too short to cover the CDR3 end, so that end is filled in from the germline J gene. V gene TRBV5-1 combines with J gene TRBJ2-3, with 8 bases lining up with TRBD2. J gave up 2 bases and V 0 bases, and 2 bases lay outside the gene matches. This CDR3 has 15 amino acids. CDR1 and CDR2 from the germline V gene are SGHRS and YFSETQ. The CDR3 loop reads CASSLDSGITDTQYF. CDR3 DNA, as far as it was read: TGCGCCAGCAGCTTGGATAGCGGGATCACAGATACG.

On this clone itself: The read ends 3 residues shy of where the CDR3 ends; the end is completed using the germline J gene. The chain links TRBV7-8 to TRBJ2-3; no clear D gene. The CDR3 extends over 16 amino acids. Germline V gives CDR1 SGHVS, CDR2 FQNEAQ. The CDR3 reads CASSLERRSRQETQYF. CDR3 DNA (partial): TGTGCCAGCAGCTTAGAGAGGCGTAGCCGCCAAGAGACG.

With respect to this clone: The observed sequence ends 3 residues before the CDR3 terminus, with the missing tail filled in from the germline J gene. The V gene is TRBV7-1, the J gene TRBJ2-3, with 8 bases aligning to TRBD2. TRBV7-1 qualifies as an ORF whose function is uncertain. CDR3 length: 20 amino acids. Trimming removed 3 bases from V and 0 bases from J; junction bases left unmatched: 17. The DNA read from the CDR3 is TGTGCCAGCAGCTCGAACAGCGGGAGAACGAACTCGAGAAGCACAGATACG. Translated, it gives CASSSNSGRTNSRSTDT. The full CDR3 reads CASSSNSGRTNSRSTDTQYF.

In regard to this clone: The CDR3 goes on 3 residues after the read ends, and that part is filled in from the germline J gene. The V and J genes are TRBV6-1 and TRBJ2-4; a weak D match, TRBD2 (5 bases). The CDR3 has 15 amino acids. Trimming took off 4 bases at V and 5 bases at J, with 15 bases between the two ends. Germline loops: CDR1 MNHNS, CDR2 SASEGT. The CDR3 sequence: CASSGGSTTQNIQYF. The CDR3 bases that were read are TGTGCCAGCAGTGGCGGGTCCACCACACAAAACATT.

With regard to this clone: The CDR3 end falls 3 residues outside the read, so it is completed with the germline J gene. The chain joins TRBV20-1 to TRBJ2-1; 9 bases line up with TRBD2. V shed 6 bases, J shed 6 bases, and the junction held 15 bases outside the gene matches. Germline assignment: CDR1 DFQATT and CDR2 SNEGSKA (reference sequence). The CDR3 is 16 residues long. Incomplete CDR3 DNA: TGCAGTGCAAGGGGAACCCTAGCGGGGTATGGCAATGAG. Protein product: CSARGTLAGYGNE. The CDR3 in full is CSARGTLAGYGNEQFF.

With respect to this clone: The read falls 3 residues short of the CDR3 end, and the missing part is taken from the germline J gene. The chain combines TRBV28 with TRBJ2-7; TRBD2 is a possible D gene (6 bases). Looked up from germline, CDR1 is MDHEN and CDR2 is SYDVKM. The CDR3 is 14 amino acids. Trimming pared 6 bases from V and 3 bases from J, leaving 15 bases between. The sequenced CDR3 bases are TGTGCCAGCAGCCGACTAGGACCGTTCTACGAG. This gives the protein CASSRLGPFYE. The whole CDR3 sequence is CASSRLGPFYEQYF.

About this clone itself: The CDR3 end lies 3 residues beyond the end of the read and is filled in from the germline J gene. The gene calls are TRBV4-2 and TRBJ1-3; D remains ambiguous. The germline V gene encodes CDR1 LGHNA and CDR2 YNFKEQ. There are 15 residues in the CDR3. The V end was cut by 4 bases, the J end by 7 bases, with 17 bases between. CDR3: CASSRQDKLENTIYF. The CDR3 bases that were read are TGTGCCAGCAGCCGACAAGACAAACTCGAGAACACC.

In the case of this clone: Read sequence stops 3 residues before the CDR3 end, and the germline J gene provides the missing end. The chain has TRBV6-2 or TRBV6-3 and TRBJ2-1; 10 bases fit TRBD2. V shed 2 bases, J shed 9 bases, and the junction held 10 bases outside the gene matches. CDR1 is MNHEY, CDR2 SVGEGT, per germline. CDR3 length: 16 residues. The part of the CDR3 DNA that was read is TGTGCCAGCAGTTACCCGAGGAATAGCGGGAGGCGTGAG. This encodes CASSYPRNSGRRE. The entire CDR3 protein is CASSYPRNSGRREQFF.

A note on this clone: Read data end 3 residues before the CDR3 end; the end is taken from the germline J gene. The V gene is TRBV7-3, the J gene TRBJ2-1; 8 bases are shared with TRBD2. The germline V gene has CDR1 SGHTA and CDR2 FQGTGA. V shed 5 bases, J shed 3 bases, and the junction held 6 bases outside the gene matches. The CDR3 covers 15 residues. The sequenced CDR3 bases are TGTGCCAGCAGCCCCGGAGCGGGAGTCTACAATGAG. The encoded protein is CASSPGAGVYNE. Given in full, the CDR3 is CASSPGAGVYNEQFF.

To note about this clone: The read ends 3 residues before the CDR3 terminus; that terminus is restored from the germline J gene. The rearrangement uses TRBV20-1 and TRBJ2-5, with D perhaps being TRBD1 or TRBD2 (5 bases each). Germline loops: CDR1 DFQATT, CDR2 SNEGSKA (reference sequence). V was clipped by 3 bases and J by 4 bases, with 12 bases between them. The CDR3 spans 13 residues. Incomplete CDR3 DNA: TGCAGTGCTAGCCCCCCAGGGAGAGAGACC. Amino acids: CSASPPGRET. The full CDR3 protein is CSASPPGRETQYF.

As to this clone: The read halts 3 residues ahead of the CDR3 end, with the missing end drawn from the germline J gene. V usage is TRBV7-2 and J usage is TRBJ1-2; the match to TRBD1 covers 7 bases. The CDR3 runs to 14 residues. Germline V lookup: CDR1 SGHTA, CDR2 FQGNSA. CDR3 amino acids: CASSPWARGGDYTF. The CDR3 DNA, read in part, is TGTGCCAGCAGCCCTTGGGCCCGAGGGGGCGAC.

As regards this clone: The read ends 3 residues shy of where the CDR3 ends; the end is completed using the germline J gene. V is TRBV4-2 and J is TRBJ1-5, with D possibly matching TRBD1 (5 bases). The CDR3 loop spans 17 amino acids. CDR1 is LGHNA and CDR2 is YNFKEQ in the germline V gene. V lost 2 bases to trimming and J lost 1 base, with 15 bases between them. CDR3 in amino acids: CASSQISPEGSNQPQHF. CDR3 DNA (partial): TGTGCCAGCAGCCAAATTTCCCCGGAGGGGAGCAATCAGCCC.

The CDR3 spells CSARDLGGAFGNEQFF. CDR3 bases read: TGCAGTGCTAGAGATCTTGGCGGCGCCTTTGGTAATGAG. J is TRBJ2-1 and V is TRBV20-1; D is unresolved. The missing CDR3 end, 3 residues past where the read stops, is filled in from the germline J gene. This CDR3 is 16 amino acids long. Germline-derived CDR1 and CDR2 are DFQATT and SNEGSKA (reference sequence). V was trimmed by 0 bases and J by 7 bases, leaving 19 bases between them.

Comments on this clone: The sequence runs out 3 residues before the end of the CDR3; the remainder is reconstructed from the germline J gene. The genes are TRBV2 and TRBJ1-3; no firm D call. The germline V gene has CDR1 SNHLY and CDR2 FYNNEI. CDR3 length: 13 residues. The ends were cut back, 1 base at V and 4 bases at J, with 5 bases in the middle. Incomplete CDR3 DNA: TGTGCCAGCAGTGAAGTACGGGGAAACACC. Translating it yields CASSEVRGNT. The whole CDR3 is CASSEVRGNTIYF.

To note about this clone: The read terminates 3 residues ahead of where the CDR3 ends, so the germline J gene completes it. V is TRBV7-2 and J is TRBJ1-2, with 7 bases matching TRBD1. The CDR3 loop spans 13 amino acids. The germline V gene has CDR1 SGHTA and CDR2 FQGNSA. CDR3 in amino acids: CASSSDRVRGYTF. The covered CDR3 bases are TGTGCCAGCAGCTCCGACAGGGTGCGGGGC.

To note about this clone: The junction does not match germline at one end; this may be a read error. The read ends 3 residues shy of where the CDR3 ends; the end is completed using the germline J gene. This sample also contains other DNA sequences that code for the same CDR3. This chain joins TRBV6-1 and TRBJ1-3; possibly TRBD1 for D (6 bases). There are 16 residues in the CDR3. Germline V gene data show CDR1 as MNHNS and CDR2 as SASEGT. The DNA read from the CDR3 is TGTGCCAGCAGTGAAGAACAGGGTTCGCCGGCAAACACT. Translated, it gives CASSEEQGSPANT. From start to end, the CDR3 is CASSEEQGSPANTIYF.

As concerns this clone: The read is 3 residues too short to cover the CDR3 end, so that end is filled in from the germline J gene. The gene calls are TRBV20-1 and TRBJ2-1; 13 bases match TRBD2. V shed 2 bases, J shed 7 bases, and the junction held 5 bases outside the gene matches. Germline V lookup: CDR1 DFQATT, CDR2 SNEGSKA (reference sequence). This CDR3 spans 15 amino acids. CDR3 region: CSARPPGLAGNEQFF. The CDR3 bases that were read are TGCAGTGCTAGACCCCCGGGACTAGCGGGAAATGAG.

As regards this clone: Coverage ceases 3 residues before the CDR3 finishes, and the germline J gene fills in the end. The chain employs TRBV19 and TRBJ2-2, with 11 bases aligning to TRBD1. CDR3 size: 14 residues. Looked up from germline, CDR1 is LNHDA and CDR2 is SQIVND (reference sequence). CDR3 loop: CASSGTGGNSPLFF. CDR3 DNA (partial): TGTGCCAGTTCAGGGACAGGGGGTAATTCACCG.